Below are 19 T cell receptor beta chains sequenced from a single sample in a study of response to subunit inactivated influenza vaccine. From the RT-PCR reads, TCRdb called clonotypes with MiXCR, one entry per CDR3 protein. This table has about half a million distinct CDR3 sequences, over 25% appearing once. This specimen was CD4+ T cells sorted from PBMCs, taken around 5 days after vaccination. The receptors were sampled from a man aged 50-60 years who received an inactivated influenza vaccine.

This clonotype occurred a few times. The chain joins TRBV10-3 to TRBJ2-5; the match to TRBD2 covers 10 bases. This CDR3 is 15 amino acids long. Unmatched junction bases numbered 3, after V lost 0 bases and J lost 5 bases. In germline, CDR1 is ENHRY, CDR2 SYGVKD. CDR3 sequence reads: CAISESTSGKETQYF. The CDR3 DNA is TGTGCCATCAGTGAGTCTACTAGCGGGAAGGAGACCCAGTACTTC.

The chain recombines TRBV30 with TRBJ2-7; D call uncertain. CDR1 and CDR2 from the germline V gene are GTSNPN and SVGIG (reference sequence). The CDR3 spans 13 residues. Trimming cost V 0 bases and J 2 bases, with 8 bases left between them. The CDR3 DNA reads as TGTGCCTGGAGTGTACTTATCGCCTACGAGCAGTACTTC. Translated: CAWSVLIAYEQYF.

This clonotype was detected only a few times. This chain joins TRBV20-1 and TRBJ2-5, with 9 bases lining up with TRBD1. V lost 4 bases, J lost 5 bases, and 5 bases stayed unmatched. CDR3 length: 13 amino acids. Germline CDR1 is DFQATT and CDR2 is SNEGSKA (reference sequence). The CDR3 reads CSAKDRGSETQYF. Written as DNA, the CDR3 is TGCAGTGCTAAGGACAGGGGTTCCGAGACCCAGTACTTC.

J is TRBJ2-6 and V is TRBV5-1; no definite D call. The germline gives CDR1 SGHRS, CDR2 YFSETQ. V was pared by 1 base and J by 4 bases, with 15 bases between. The CDR3 contains 17 residues. CDR3 region: CASSLIMGRAGANVLTF. The CDR3 DNA reads TGCGCCAGCAGCTTGATTATGGGCCGGGCCGGGGCCAACGTCCTGACTTTC.

This clonotype was found once. The chain links TRBV6-5 to TRBJ1-1, with unresolved D. Looked up from germline, CDR1 is MNHEY and CDR2 is SVGAGI. The CDR3 has 18 residues. V lost 0 bases, J lost 2 bases, and 19 bases lay in between. CDR3 region: CASSYSGRGSQRNTEAFF. CDR3 nucleotide sequence: TGTGCCAGCAGTTACTCTGGCCGGGGTTCCCAAAGAAACACTGAAGCTTTCTTT.

This chain links TRBV12-3 or TRBV12-4 with TRBJ2-7; D might be TRBD2 (6 bases). The V end lost 5 bases, the J end lost 0 bases, and 11 bases lay between the germline ends. The CDR3 totals 14 residues. The DNA of the CDR3 is TGTGCCAGCAGTAGCGGGTCCCGCTCCTACGAGCAGTACTTC. It translates to CASSSGSRSYEQYF.

There are a few counts of this clonotype. The V call is TRBV12-3 or TRBV12-4, the J call TRBJ2-3; 7 positions match TRBD2. This CDR3 has 13 residues. V was pared by 10 bases and J by 2 bases, with 6 bases of the junction left unmatched. The CDR3 region is CAIRGGDTDTQYF. CDR3 DNA: TGTGCCATCCGCGGGGGTGACACAGATACGCAGTATTTT.

This chain connects TRBV4-2 to TRBJ2-1; D is possibly TRBD2 (5 bases). CDR3 length equals 16 residues. V lost 1 base, J lost 3 bases, and 13 bases lay in between. The germline gives CDR1 LGHNA, CDR2 YNFKEQ. CDR3 DNA sequence: TGTGCCAGCAGCCAAGGACTAAGTCGTCGCTACAATGAGCAGTTCTTC. Translated, it gives CASSQGLSRRYNEQFF.

This clonotype was seen at least ten times. The genes are TRBV5-6 and TRBJ2-5; D is perhaps TRBD1 (6 bases). Germline values: CDR1 SGHDT, CDR2 YYEEEE. The V end was cut by 2 bases, the J end by 1 base, with 9 bases between. This CDR3 region has 14 residues. As DNA, the CDR3 is TGTGCCAGCAGCTTATGGACAGTCCAAGAGACCCAGTACTTC. Its translation: CASSLWTVQETQYF.

This clonotype was counted between two and nine times. CDR3 residues: CASSQDWTSGPYEQYF. The CDR3 bases are TGTGCCAGCAGCCAAGATTGGACTAGCGGACCCTACGAGCAGTACTTC. The genes are TRBV4-2 and TRBJ2-7; 10 positions match TRBD2. CDR3 length equals 16 residues. After removal of 0 bases from V and 2 bases from J, the junction contained 4 bases not matched to a gene. Germline CDR1 is LGHNA and CDR2 is YNFKEQ.

This clonotype was observed a few times. The gene calls are TRBV12-3 or TRBV12-4 and TRBJ2-5, with 11 nucleotides matching TRBD2. Trimming removed 6 bases from V and 5 bases from J; junction bases left unmatched: 8. The CDR3 is 15 amino acids. CDR3 amino acids: CASRFSGGAGETQYF. The DNA for the CDR3 is TGTGCCAGCAGATTTAGCGGGGGGGCCGGGGAGACCCAGTACTTC.

This clonotype was found a few times. The CDR3 DNA reads TGTGCCAGCAGCATTACAGGGGCTGGAAACACCATATATTTT. As protein: CASSITGAGNTIYF. The chain has TRBV7-2 and TRBJ1-3; 7 nucleotides align to TRBD1. Per germline, CDR1 SGHTA and CDR2 FQGNSA. Trimming took 5 bases from V and 2 from J; bases not matched to a gene: 3. The CDR3 covers 14 residues.

This clonotype was seen a few times. The DNA of the CDR3 is TGTGCCAGCAGTGATTGGGGGACAGTCTTCGGCGCCTTGGTGGAGTCCTACGAGCAGTACTTC. Amino acid sequence: CASSDWGTVFGALVESYEQYF. This chain uses TRBV2 with TRBJ2-7; 7 bases match TRBD1. Looked up from germline, CDR1 is SNHLY and CDR2 is FYNNEI. The junction had 24 bases not matched to a gene; V was cut back by 3 bases and J by 1 base. The CDR3 consists of 21 residues. Using reference TRBV2 and TRBJ2-7 for the parts outside the CDR3, the full variable domain is EPEVTQTPSHQVTQMGQEVILRCVPISNHLYFYWYRQILGQKVEFLVSFYNNEISEKSEIFDDQFSVERPDGSNFTLKIRSTKLEDSAMYFCASSDWGTVFGALVESYEQYFGPGTRLTVT.

This clonotype was seen a handful of times. CDR3 protein: CASSYSSEYGYTF. The CDR3 coding sequence is TGTGCCAGCAGTTACTCGTCCGAGTATGGCTACACCTTC. This sequence joins TRBV6-6 and TRBJ1-2; D is unclear. Germline V CDR1 and CDR2: MNHNY, SVGAGI (reference sequence). CDR3 size: 13 residues. Trimming left V 0 bases short and J 5 bases short, with 7 bases between.

This clonotype showed up just a few times. The rearrangement links TRBV5-1 to TRBJ2-1; 9 nucleotides agree with TRBD2. Trimming cost V 3 bases and J 2 bases; bases outside gene matches: 9. Germline V CDR1 and CDR2: SGHRS, YFSETQ. CDR3 length equals 17 residues. The DNA for the CDR3 is TGCGCCAGCAGCTCGCTCCCCCCTAGCGGGGCCTACAATGAGCAGTTCTTC. Amino acid sequence: CASSSLPPSGAYNEQFF.

This clonotype was detected only a few times. The V and J genes are TRBV7-2 and TRBJ2-3; 7 nucleotides match TRBD1. The germline V gene encodes CDR1 SGHTA and CDR2 FQGNSA. The J segment lost 2 bases and the V segment lost 5 bases, leaving 10 bases of the junction unmatched. This CDR3 is 16 amino acids long. The CDR3 bases are TGTGCCAGCAGCAAAGACAGGGCAGTGGCCACAGATACGCAGTATTTT. Amino acid sequence: CASSKDRAVATDTQYF. Supplemented by reference TRBV7-2 and TRBJ2-3, the full variable domain reads GAGVSQSPSNKVTEKGKDVELRCDPISGHTALYWYRQSLGQGLEFLIYFQGNSAPDKSGLPSDRFSAERTGGSVSTLTIQRTQQEDSAVYLCASSKDRAVATDTQYFGPGTRLTVL.

This clonotype was counted only a few times. V and J are TRBV12-3 or TRBV12-4 and TRBJ2-2; 8 bases align to TRBD1. The CDR3 has 14 amino acids. Unmatched junction bases numbered 3, after V lost 2 bases and J lost 7 bases. In nucleotides, the CDR3 is TGTGCCAGCAGTTTACAGGGGGCCCGCGGGGAGCTGTTTTTT. Translating gives CASSLQGARGELFF.

This clonotype was counted ten times or more. The chain links TRBV5-1 to TRBJ2-5; D might be TRBD1 (5 bases). The CDR3 runs 14 residues. Germline CDR1 is SGHRS and CDR2 is YFSETQ. The V and J ends lost 0 bases and 0 bases respectively, with 6 bases between them. The CDR3, as DNA: TGCGCCAGCAGCTTGGGACAGAACCAAGAGACCCAGTACTTC. Encoded protein: CASSLGQNQETQYF. The variable domain in full, completed from reference TRBV5-1 and TRBJ2-5, reads KAGVTQTPRYLIKTRGQQVTLSCSPISGHRSVSWYQQTPGQGLQFLFEYFSETQRNKGNFPGRFSGRQFSNSRSEMNVSTLELGDSALYLCASSLGQNQETQYFGPGTRLLVL.

This clonotype was observed a few times. V and J are TRBV4-3 and TRBJ2-2; 7 nucleotides align to TRBD1. Germline CDR1 is LGHNA and CDR2 is YSLEER. The CDR3 is made up of 16 amino acids. The ends lost 0 bases at V and 3 bases at J; junction bases unmatched: 4. CDR3 protein: CASSQDRGQYTGELFF. CDR3 sequence (DNA): TGCGCCAGCAGCCAAGATAGGGGGCAGTACACCGGGGAGCTGTTTTTT.